This entry concerns a single TCR beta chain. Its specificity is not known. This entry comes from a study of OX40 agonist ivuxolimab in advanced cancers. At the level of the study: Every 2 weeks, patients got intravenous ivuxolimab at one of six dose levels (0.01-10 mg/kg). Those enrolled were 82.7% male, with a mean age of about 66 years and ages from roughly 20 to 90.

Study conclusions and caveats: Individuals who were partial responders at 0.1-3.0 mg/kg had clonal expansion that ranked among the lowest. The CD4+ and CD8+ T cells in the blood had expanded clonally by week 6 at 0.1 to 3.0 mg/kg.

CDR3 length: 14 residues. CDR1 is SGDLS and CDR2 is YYNGEE in the germline V gene. V shed 4 bases and J shed 5 bases, with 15 bases lying between them. The data were produced by immunoSEQ multiplex PCR, yet TCRdb's version contains in-frame clones alone and is incomplete. The sample carries approximately 82,000 clones, 85% to 95% recorded once. Sequenced material: CD4+ or CD8+ T cells sorted from blood, taken in a trial of the OX40 agonist ivuxolimab. This rearrangement joins TRBV9 to TRBJ2-5, with D perhaps TRBD1 or TRBD2 (5 bases each). The receptor's source is an adult with an advanced solid tumor such as melanoma, head and neck, liver or kidney cancer. Written as DNA, the CDR3 is TGTGCCAGCAGCTCCCGGGACCTCTGGGAGACCCAGTACTTC. Its translation is CASSSRDLWETQYF.